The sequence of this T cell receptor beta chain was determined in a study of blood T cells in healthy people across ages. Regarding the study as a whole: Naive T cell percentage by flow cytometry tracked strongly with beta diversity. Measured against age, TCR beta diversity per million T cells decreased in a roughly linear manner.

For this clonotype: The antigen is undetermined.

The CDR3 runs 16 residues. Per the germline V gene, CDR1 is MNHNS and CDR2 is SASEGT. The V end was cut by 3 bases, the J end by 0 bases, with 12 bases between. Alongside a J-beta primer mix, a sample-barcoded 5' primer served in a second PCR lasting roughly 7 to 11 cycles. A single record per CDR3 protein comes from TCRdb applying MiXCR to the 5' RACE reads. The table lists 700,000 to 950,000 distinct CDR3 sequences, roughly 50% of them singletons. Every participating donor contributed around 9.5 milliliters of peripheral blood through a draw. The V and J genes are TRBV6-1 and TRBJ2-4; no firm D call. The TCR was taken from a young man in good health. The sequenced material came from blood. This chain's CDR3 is CASSDGVRLAKNIQYF. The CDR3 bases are TGTGCCAGCAGTGATGGGGTCCGGCTAGCCAAAAACATTCAGTACTTC.